This note documents a single TCR beta chain sequence. As yet, its antigen is unknown. Trimming removed 3 bases at V and 4 bases at J, with 11 bases between. Germline-derived CDR1 and CDR2 are SGHNT and YENEEA. The length of the CDR3 is 14 residues. These data come from a study of cytomegalovirus exposure and HLA in healthy donors. Study-level findings and limits: The number of N-insertions in an Asian-associated ancestry cluster was reportedly below the 666-donor mean in a later analysis. A later analysis found most CMV-associated TCR beta chains apparently HLA-restricted. In a later analysis, TCR beta V- and J-gene trimming showed a link to a missense DCLRE1C variant.

Vbeta (60) and Jbeta (13) primers were used in the PCR. Clones were sequenced by immunoSEQ multiplex PCR, and TCRdb holds only the in-frame ones, with some missing. The sample yields roughly 80,000 clones, 60% to 80% seen once. This TCR was sampled from a woman between 50 and 59 years old in good health and CMV-seropositive. The gene calls are TRBV11-3 and TRBJ2-3; tentative D call: TRBD2 (6 bases). Sample: PBMCs. The CDR3 protein is CASSFTSKADTQYF. The CDR3 DNA reads TGTGCCAGCAGCTTTACTAGCAAGGCAGATACGCAGTATTTT.